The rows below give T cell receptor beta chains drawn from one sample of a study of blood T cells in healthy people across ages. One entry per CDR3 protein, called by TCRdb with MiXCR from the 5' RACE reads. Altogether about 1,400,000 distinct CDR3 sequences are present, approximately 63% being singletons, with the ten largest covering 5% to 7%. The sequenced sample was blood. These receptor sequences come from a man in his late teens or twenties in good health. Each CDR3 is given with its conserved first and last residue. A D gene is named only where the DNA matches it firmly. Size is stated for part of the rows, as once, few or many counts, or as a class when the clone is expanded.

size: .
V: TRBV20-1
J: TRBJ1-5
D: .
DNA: TGCAGTGCCATAAGGAGGGGAGTTGGCAATCAGCCCCAGCATTTT
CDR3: CSAIRRGVGNQPQHF

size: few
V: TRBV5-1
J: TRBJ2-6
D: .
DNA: TGCGCCAGCAGCTTTCCCGGGGAAGGGGCCAACGTCCTGACTTTC
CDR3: CASSFPGEGANVLTF

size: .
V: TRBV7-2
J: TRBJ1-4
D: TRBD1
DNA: TGTGCCAGCAGCTCAGACAGGGGGGCAGAAAAACTGTTTTTT
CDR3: CASSSDRGAEKLFF

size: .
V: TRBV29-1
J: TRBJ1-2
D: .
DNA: TGCAGCGTTGAACTGGATGCGAACTATGGCTACACCTTC
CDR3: CSVELDANYGYTF

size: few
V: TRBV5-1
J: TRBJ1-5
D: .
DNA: TGCGCCAGCAGCTTGGCTGTGGGGGCCTATAGCAATCAGCCCCAGCATTTT
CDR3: CASSLAVGAYSNQPQHF

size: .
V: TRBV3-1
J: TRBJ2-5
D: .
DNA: TGTGCCAGCAGCCAAGACATTCTTCAAGAGACCCAGTACTTC
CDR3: CASSQDILQETQYF

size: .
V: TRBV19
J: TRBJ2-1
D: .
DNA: TGTGCCAGTGGGGAGGCAACCTACAATGAGCAGTTCTTC
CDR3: CASGEATYNEQFF

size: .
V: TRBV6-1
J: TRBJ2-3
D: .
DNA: TGTGCCAGCAGTGACCCTATAAGCACAGATACGCAGTATTTT
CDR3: CASSDPISTDTQYF

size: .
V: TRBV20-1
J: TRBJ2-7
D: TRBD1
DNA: TGCAGTGCCATTCTCGGGACAGGGGGCACCTACGAGCAGTACTTC
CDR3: CSAILGTGGTYEQYF

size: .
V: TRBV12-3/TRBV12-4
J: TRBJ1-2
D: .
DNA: TGTGCCAGCAGTCCTTACTCCCACAGAGAAGCTAACTATGGCTACACCTTC
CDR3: CASSPYSHREANYGYTF

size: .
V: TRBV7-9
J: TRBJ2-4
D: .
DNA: TGTGCCAGCAGCTTAGAAGGTGTGGACGGGACAACCAAAAACATTCAGTACTTC
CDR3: CASSLEGVDGTTKNIQYF

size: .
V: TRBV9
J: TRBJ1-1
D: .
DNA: TGTGCCAGCAGCGTAGTACTACTTGGGGACACTGAAGCTTTCTTT
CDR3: CASSVVLLGDTEAFF

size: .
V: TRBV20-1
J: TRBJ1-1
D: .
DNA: TGCCGAGGGCCAGAAAAGAAGAACACTGAAGCTTTCTTT
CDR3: CRGPEKKNTEAFF

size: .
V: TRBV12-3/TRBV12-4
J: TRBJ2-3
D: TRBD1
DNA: TGTGCCAGCCACAGGGGGCTAACCGGAGATACGCAGTATTTT
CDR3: CASHRGLTGDTQYF

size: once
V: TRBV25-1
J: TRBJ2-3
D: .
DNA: TGTGCCAGTCGTGGGGGGCTTGGGTTAGGGAGCACAGATACGCAGTATTTT
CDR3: CASRGGLGLGSTDTQYF

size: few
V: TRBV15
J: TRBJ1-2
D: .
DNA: TGTGCCACCTACAACAGCTGGGGCCGACGTTATGGCTACACCTTC
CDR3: CATYNSWGRRYGYTF

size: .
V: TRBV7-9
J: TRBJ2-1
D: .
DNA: TGTGCCAGCAGCCCAGTCCGGGACTCGAGAACAGGACGTGAGCAGTTCTTC
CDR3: CASSPVRDSRTGREQFF

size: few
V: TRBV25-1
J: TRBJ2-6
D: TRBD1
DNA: TGTGCCAGTACAGGGGGTAGTGGGGCCAACGTCCTGACTTTC
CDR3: CASTGGSGANVLTF